The 8 T cell receptor beta chains below come from one sample, sequenced in a study of graft-versus-host responses after intestinal transplantation. Their recognized antigens are unknown. Some clones are missing from TCRdb's copy, which holds only in-frame ones; the method was immunoSEQ multiplex PCR. Altogether around 88,000 clones are present, over 80% being singletons, with the ten largest covering approximately 17%. The source material was unstimulated CD8+ T cells sorted from spleen or lymph node cells, sampled before intestinal transplant. All receptors come from a human donor who received an intestinal transplant.

J is TRBJ1-2 and V is TRBV10-3; D remains ambiguous. The germline gives CDR1 ENHRY, CDR2 SYGVKD. V gave up 8 bases and J gave up 4 bases, with 26 bases separating them. The CDR3 extends over 17 amino acids. CDR3 bases: TGTGCCATCCCAGCCAATCAACCGGGATCTGAACCCTATGGCTACACCTTC. Its protein is CAIPANQPGSEPYGYTF.

Here the CDR3 reads CSVEGLAGWEYNEQFF. The CDR3 DNA sequence: TGCAGCGTTGAAGGCCTAGCGGGATGGGAATACAATGAGCAGTTCTTC. This rearrangement joins TRBV29-1 to TRBJ2-1; 9 nucleotides match TRBD2. Trimming at V came to 1 base and at J to 4 bases, leaving 8 bases not matched to a gene. Germline V gene sequence: CDR1 SQVTM, CDR2 ANQGSEA. The CDR3 is 16 amino acids.

The chain has TRBV13 and TRBJ2-7; TRBD2 matches 13 bases. Germline V lookup: CDR1 PRHDT, CDR2 FYEKMQ (reference sequence). CDR3 length equals 16 residues. V lost 0 bases to trimming and J lost 4 bases; unmatched junction nucleotides: 3. The CDR3 spells CASSLGGTSGKYEQYF. The DNA for the CDR3 is TGTGCCAGCAGCTTAGGCGGGACTAGCGGGAAGTACGAGCAGTACTTC.

This chain joins TRBV19 and TRBJ1-2, with TRBD1 identical over 7 bases. Germline CDR1 LNHDA, CDR2 SQIVND (reference sequence). The junction had 6 bases not matched to a gene; V was cut back by 7 bases and J by 4 bases. The CDR3 is made up of 13 amino acids. Here the CDR3 reads CASNPQGFYGYTF. DNA for the CDR3: TGTGCCAGTAACCCACAGGGGTTCTATGGCTACACCTTC.

This clone was observed a single time. The chain is built from TRBV1 and TRBJ2-7; the table's D call, TRBD2, was not checked against the DNA. TRBV1 is a pseudogene segment. CDR3 length equals 14 residues. CDR3 residues: CTSSPSGGAHEQYF. CDR3 in DNA: TGCACCAGCAGTCCTAGCGGGGGGGCCCACGAGCAGTACTTC.

The gene calls are TRBV5-6 and TRBJ2-2, with 10 bases identical to TRBD2. This CDR3 region has 16 residues. The germline CDR1 and CDR2 sequences are SGHDT and YYEEEE. V was pared by 3 bases and J by 6 bases, with 8 bases of the junction left unmatched. Here the CDR3 reads CASSSESGGVAGELFF. Here the CDR3 DNA reads TGTGCCAGCAGCTCCGAGAGCGGGGGGGTAGCCGGGGAGCTGTTTTTT.

The CDR3 DNA follows: TGTGCCAGCAGCTTAGTTCCAGGTTGGCATGGCTACACCTTC. The encoded protein is CASSLVPGWHGYTF. The V gene is TRBV11-2, the J gene TRBJ1-2, with no clear D. The CDR3 is 14 amino acids. CDR1 is SGHAT, CDR2 FQNNGV, per germline. Trimming pared 1 base from V and 6 bases from J, leaving 12 bases between.

CDR3 protein: CASSEVGLGDEQYF. CDR3 coding DNA: TGTGCCAGCAGTGAAGTGGGGCTAGGGGACGAGCAGTACTTC. This chain links TRBV2 with TRBJ2-7, with D perhaps TRBD1 (5 bases). Trimming removed 1 base at V and 5 bases at J, with 12 bases between. Germline CDR1 is SNHLY and CDR2 is FYNNEI. The length of the CDR3 is 14 residues.